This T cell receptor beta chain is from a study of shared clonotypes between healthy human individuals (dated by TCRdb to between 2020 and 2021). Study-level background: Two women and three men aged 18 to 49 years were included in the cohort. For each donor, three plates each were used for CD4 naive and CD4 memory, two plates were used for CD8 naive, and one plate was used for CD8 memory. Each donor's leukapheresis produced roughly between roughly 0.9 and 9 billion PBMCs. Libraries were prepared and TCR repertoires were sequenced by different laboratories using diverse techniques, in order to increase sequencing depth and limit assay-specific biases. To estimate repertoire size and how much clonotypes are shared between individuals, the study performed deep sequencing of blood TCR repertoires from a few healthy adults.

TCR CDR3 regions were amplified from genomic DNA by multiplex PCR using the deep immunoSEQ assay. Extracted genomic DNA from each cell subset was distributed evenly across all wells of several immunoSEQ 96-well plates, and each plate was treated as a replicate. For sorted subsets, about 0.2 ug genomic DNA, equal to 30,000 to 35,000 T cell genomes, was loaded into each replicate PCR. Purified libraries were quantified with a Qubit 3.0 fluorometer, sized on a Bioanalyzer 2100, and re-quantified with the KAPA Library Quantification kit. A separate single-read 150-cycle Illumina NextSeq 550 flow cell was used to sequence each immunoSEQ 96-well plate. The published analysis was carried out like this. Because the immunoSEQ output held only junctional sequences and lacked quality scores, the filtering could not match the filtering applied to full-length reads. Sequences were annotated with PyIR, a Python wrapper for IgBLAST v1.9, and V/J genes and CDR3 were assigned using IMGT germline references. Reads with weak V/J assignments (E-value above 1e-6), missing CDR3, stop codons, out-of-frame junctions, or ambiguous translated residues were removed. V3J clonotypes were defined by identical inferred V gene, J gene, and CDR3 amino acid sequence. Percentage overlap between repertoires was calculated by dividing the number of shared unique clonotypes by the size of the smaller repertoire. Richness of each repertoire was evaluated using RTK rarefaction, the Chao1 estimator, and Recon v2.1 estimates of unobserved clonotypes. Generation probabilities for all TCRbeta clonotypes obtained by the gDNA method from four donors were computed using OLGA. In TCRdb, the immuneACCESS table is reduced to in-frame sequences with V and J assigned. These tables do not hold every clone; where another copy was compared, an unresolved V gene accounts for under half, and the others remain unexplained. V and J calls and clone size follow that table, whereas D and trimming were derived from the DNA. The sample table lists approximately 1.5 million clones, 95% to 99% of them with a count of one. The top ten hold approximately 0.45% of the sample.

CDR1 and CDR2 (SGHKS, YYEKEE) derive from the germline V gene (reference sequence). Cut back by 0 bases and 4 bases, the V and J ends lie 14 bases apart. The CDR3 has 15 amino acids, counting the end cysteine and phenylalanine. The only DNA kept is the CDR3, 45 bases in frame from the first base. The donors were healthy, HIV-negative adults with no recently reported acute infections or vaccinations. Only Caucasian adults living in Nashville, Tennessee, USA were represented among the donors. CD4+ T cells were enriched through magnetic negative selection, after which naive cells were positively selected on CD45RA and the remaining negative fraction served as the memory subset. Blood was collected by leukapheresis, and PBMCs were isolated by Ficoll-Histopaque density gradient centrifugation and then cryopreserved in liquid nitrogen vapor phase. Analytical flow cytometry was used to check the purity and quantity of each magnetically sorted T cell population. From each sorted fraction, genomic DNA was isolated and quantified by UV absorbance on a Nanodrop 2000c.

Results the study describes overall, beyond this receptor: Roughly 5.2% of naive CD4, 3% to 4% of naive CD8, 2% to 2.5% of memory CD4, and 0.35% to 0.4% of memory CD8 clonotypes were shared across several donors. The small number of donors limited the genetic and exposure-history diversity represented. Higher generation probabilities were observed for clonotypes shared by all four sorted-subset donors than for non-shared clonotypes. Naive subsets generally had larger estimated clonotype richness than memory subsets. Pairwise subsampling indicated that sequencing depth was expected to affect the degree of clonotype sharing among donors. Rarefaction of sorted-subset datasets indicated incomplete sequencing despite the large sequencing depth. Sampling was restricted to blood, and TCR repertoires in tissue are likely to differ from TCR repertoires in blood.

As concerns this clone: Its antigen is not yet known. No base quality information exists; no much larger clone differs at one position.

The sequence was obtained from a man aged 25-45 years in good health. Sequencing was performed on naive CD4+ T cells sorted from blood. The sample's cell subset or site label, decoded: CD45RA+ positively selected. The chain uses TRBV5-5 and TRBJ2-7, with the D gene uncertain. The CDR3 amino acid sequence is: CASSLAPLPSYEQYF. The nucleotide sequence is TGTGCCAGCAGCTTGGCCCCCTTACCCTCATACGAGCAGTACTTC.